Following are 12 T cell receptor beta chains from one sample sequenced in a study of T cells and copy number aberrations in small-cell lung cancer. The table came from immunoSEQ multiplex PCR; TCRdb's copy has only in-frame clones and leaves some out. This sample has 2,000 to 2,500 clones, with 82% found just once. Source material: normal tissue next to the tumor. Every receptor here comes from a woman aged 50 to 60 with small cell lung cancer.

CDR3 DNA sequence: TGTGCCAGCAGCCAAGACCACCGGGACAGCCTAACCTACGAGCAGTACTTC. Its protein is CASSQDHRDSLTYEQYF. This rearrangement joins TRBV14 to TRBJ2-5, with TRBD1 matching 7 bases. The DNA end is a closer match to TRBJ2-7, so the J assignment may be wrong. The length of the CDR3 is 17 residues. CDR1 is SGHDN, CDR2 FVKESK, per germline.

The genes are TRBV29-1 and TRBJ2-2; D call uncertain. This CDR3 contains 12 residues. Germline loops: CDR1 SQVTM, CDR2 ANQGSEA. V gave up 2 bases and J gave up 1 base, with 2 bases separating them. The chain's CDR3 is CSVEWNTGELFF. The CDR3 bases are TGCAGCGTTGAATGGAACACCGGGGAGCTGTTTTTT.

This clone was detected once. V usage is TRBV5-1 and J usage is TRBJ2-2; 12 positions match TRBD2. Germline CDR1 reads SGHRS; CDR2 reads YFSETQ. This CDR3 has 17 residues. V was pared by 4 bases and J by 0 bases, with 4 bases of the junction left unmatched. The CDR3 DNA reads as TGCGCCAGCAGCCCAGGACTAGCGGGGACGAACACCGGGGAGCTGTTTTTT. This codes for CASSPGLAGTNTGELFF.

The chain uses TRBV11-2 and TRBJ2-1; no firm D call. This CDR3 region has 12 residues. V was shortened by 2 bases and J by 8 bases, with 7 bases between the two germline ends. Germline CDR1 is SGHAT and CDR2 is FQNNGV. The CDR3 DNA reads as TGTGCCAGCAGCTTATGGGATGATGAGCAGTTCTTC. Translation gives CASSLWDDEQFF.

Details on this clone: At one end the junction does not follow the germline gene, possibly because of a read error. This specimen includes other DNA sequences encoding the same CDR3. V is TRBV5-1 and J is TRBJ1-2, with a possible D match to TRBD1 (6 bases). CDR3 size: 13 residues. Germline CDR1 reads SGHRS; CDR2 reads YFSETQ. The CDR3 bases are TGTGCCAGCAGCTTGCCAGGGGACTATGGCTACACCTTC. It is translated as CASSLPGDYGYTF.

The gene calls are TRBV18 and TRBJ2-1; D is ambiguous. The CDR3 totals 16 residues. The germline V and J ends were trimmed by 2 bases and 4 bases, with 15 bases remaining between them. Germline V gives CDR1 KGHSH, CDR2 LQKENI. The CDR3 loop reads CASSPRNQGTYNEQFF. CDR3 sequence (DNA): TGTGCCAGCTCACCAAGGAATCAAGGCACTTACAATGAGCAGTTCTTC.

Here the CDR3 reads CASSMETGGAGQPQHF. The CDR3 DNA sequence: TGTGCCAGTAGTATGGAAACAGGGGGCGCGGGACAGCCCCAGCATTTT. The chain uses TRBV19 and TRBJ1-5, with 9 bases fitting TRBD1. The trim removed 3 bases at V and 7 bases at J, leaving 10 bases unmatched. The CDR3 contains 16 residues. Germline loops: CDR1 LNHDA, CDR2 SQIVND (reference sequence).

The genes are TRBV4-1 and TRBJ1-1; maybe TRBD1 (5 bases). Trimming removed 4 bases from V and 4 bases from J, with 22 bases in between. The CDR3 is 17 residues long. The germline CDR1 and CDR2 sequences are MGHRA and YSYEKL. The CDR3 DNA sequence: TGCGCCAGCAGCCGGGGCTCCCAGTTTACAGCCCCCACTGAAGCTTTCTTT. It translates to CASSRGSQFTAPTEAFF.

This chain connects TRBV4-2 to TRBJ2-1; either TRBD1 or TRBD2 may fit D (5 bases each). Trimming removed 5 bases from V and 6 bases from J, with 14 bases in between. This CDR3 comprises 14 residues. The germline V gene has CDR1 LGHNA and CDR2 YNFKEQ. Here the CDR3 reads CASSIGRDLNEQFF. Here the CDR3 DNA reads TGTGCCAGCAGCATCGGCCGGGACCTCAATGAGCAGTTCTTC.

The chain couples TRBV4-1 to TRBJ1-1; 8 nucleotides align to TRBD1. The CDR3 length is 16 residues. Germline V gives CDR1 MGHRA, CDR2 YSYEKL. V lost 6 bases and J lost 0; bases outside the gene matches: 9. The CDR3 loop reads CASSLDRVELNTEAFF. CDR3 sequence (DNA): TGCGCCAGCAGTCTGGACAGGGTGGAATTGAACACTGAAGCTTTCTTT.

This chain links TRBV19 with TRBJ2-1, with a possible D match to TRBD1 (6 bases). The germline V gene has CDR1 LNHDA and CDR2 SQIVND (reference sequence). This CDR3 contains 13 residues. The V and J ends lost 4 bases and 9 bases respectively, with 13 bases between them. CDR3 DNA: TGTGCCAGTAGTACCCAACAGGGAACTGAGCAGTTCTTC. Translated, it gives CASSTQQGTEQFF.

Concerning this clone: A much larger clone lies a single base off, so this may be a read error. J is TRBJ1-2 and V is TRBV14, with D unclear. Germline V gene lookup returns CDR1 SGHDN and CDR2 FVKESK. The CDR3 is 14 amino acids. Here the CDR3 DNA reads TGTGCCAGCAACCAAGCCCCCGGCGGCTATGGCTACACCTTC. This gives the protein CASNQAPGGYGYTF. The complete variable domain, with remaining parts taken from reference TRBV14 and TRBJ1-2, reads EAGVTQFPSHSVIEKGQTVTLRCDPISGHDNLYWYRRVMGKEIKFLLHFVKESKQDESGMPNNRFLAERTGGTYSTLKVQPAELEDSGVYFCASNQAPGGYGYTFGSGTRLTVV.